The clone carrying this TCR beta chain is medium-sized (0.01 to 0.1%) by share. The antigen is unknown. The QIAseq Immune Repertoire TCR panel built the libraries from roughly 15 ng of total RNA. A single record per CDR3 protein comes from TCRdb applying MiXCR to the reads. The sample includes about 920 distinct CDR3 sequences, over 5% of them seen just once. This entry belongs to a study of circulating CD8 cells and anti-PD-1 response in melanoma. Study outcomes and limitations: Tumor reactivity was tested by peptide assays on expanded sorted subsets. Diversity ranked highest in DNEG and lowest in TIGIT subsets. Published repertoire comparisons used only baseline and M1 samples. Patients included both untreated and previously treated individuals.

CDR1 SGHRS and CDR2 YFSETQ come from the germline V gene. The length of the CDR3 is 12 residues. V lost 0 bases and J 6 bases, leaving 7 bases between the germline ends. Live CD3+CD8+TCRalphabeta+ cells were sorted into four subsets by PD-1 and/or TIGIT. The sequenced sample was CD8+ T cells from PBMCs, obtained at baseline or after one month of anti-PD-1 therapy (not recorded which). This TCR came from a human donor with melanoma. The gene calls are TRBV5-1 and TRBJ2-7; D remains ambiguous. For the CDR3, the DNA is TGCGCCAGCAGCTTGGGGGCCAGCGAGCAGTACTTC. This translates into CASSLGASEQYF.